Below, 10 T cell receptor beta chains from the same sample are listed, as sequenced in a study of graft-versus-host responses after intestinal transplantation (dated by TCRdb to about 2021). Receptor libraries were prepared by the immunoSEQ multiplex PCR assay. The clones in this table, taken by TCRdb from immuneACCESS, are in-frame only. Not every clone is retained; where verified, under half of the shortfall comes from an unresolved V gene, and the cause of the rest is unknown. This sample has 100,000 or so clones in its table, and 91% of those were observed once. The top ten clones comprise roughly 0.2% of the sample. The time point label corresponds to: cells obtained before transplantation from donor or recipient. For these receptors, no antigen is known. The sequencing used unstimulated CD4+ T cells sorted from spleen or lymph node cells, collected before transplant. The source of these receptors is a human donor who was the organ donor for an intestinal transplant.

The J gene is TRBJ1-5, the V gene TRBV7-8, with 7 bases identical to TRBD1. CDR1 is SGHVS, CDR2 FQNEAQ, per germline. The CDR3 has 15 residues. Losses at the gene ends were 1 base for V and 4 bases for J; bases not matched to a gene: 4. The CDR3 is CASSLGRTGNQPQHF. The CDR3, as DNA: TGTGCCAGCAGCTTAGGGAGGACAGGAAATCAGCCCCAGCATTTT. Full variable domain (rest looked up from reference TRBV7-8 and TRBJ1-5): GAGVSQSPRYKVAKRGQDVALRCDPISGHVSLFWYQQALGQGPEFLTYFQNEAQLDKSGLPSDRFFAERPEGSVSTLKIQRTQQEDSAVYLCASSLGRTGNQPQHFGDGTRLSIL.

The rearrangement joins TRBV19 to TRBJ2-5, with D perhaps matching TRBD1 (6 bases). The length of the CDR3 is 13 residues. V lost 9 bases and J 4 bases, leaving 15 bases between the germline ends. CDR1 is LNHDA and CDR2 is SQIVND in the germline V gene (reference sequence). The CDR3 nucleotides are TGTGCCAGCTCCAGGGGCTTCGGAGAGACCCAGTACTTC. Residues: CASSRGFGETQYF.

This chain uses TRBV5-6 with TRBJ2-7; D gene unclear. The germline V gene encodes CDR1 SGHDT and CDR2 YYEEEE. V shed 5 bases and J shed 2 bases, with 11 bases lying between them. The CDR3 runs to 13 residues. The CDR3 loop reads CASRHTATYEQYF. CDR3 nucleotide sequence: TGTGCCAGCAGACACACAGCCACCTACGAGCAGTACTTC. Variable domain in full (rest from reference TRBV5-6 and TRBJ2-7): DAGVTQSPTHLIKTRGQQVTLRCSPKSGHDTVSWYQQALGQGPQFIFQYYEEEERQRGNFPDRFSGHQFPNYSSELNVNALLLGDSALYLCASRHTATYEQYFGPGTRLTVT.

This chain links TRBV6-5 with TRBJ2-1, with no clear D. Germline CDR1 is MNHEY and CDR2 is SVGAGI. This CDR3 contains 12 residues. V lost 7 bases and J 7 bases, leaving 11 bases between the germline ends. The CDR3 loop is CASTTPGNEQFF. Here the CDR3 DNA reads TGTGCCAGCACCACCCCAGGTAATGAGCAGTTCTTC.

The genes are TRBV6-5 and TRBJ1-2; no reliable D call. Germline V gene lookup returns CDR1 MNHEY and CDR2 SVGAGI. The CDR3 consists of 15 residues. V was clipped by 2 bases and J by 6 bases, with 16 bases between them. The DNA for the CDR3 is TGTGCCAGCAGTTACATCTGGGGAAGGGAGGATGGCTACACCTTC. It encodes CASSYIWGREDGYTF.

This chain joins TRBV9 and TRBJ1-2; D is possibly TRBD1 (5 bases). The length of the CDR3 is 15 residues. In germline, CDR1 is SGDLS, CDR2 YYNGEE. The germline V and J ends were trimmed by 0 bases and 4 bases, with 13 bases remaining between them. CDR3 in DNA: TGTGCCAGCAGCGTAGGTAGGGGTACGGGCTATGGCTACACCTTC. Encoded protein: CASSVGRGTGYGYTF.

The genes are TRBV7-3 and TRBJ2-6; the match to TRBD1 covers 12 bases. The CDR3 spans 16 residues. Germline values: CDR1 SGHTA, CDR2 FQGTGA. J lost 8 bases, V lost 5 bases, and 7 bases had no gene match. CDR3 sequence reads: CASSRTGTGGPNVLTF. CDR3 DNA: TGTGCCAGCAGCCGAACCGGGACAGGGGGCCCCAACGTCCTGACTTTC.

The rearrangement joins TRBV18 to TRBJ1-3; D is possibly TRBD1 (5 bases). CDR3 size: 15 residues. The V end lost 6 bases, the J end lost 1 base, and 13 bases lay between the germline ends. Germline-derived CDR1 and CDR2 are KGHSH and LQKENI. CDR3 DNA sequence: TGTGCCAGCTCCCGCGGGGGTCGTTCTGGAAACACCATATATTTT. This sequence encodes CASSRGGRSGNTIYF.

The chain is built from TRBV6-4 and TRBJ2-1; 10 bases are shared with TRBD1. In germline, CDR1 is MRHNA, CDR2 SNTAGT. J lost 7 bases, V lost 6 bases, and 9 bases had no gene match. CDR3 size: 15 residues. In DNA, the CDR3 is TGTGCCAGCAGCGCCGCCGGGACAGGGGTTAATGAGCAGTTCTTC. Translation gives CASSAAGTGVNEQFF.

As regards this clone: This specimen includes other DNA sequences encoding the same CDR3. V is TRBV4-3 and J is TRBJ2-7; weak D call: TRBD2 (5 bases). The CDR3 has 16 amino acids. CDR1 is LGHNA and CDR2 is YSLEER in the germline V gene. The V end was cut by 4 bases, the J end by 3 bases, with 19 bases between. CDR3 nucleotides: TGCGCCAGCAGCCCGCGGCCGGGTCCCGGGATCTACGAGCAGTACTTC. Its protein product is CASSPRPGPGIYEQYF.